This entry is about one TCR beta chain. Assay used: immunoSEQ multiplex PCR; TCRdb lists only in-frame clones, some missing. The sample records tens of thousands of clones, 91% being singletons. These data belong to a study of T cell changes during pregnancy in multiple sclerosis. The CDR3 extends over 19 amino acids. Germline loops: CDR1 SGDLS, CDR2 YYNGEE. Deletions cut 0 bases from V and 0 bases from J, with 19 bases between. The J gene is TRBJ2-1, the V gene TRBV9, with TRBD2 as a possible D gene (6 bases). The receptor's source is a female donor in good health, enrolled as a control in a pregnancy study. This specimen was peripheral blood, taken in the third trimester of pregnancy. The CDR3 DNA reads TGTGCCAGCAGCGTAGACGGGACTCCCGAATGGCGCTCCTACAATGAGCAGTTCTTC. It yields the protein CASSVDGTPEWRSYNEQFF.